This TCR beta chain is drawn from a study of cytomegalovirus exposure and HLA in healthy donors. PCR was performed using 60 Vbeta and 13 Jbeta primers. This table comes from immunoSEQ multiplex PCR, and its TCRdb copy is limited to in-frame clones, with some not included. The sample lists 130,000 to 150,000 clones, roughly four fifths occurring once. The germline CDR1 and CDR2 sequences are MNHEY and SMNVEV (reference sequence). This CDR3 has 15 amino acids. Trimming took off 4 bases at V and 5 bases at J, with 14 bases between the two ends. Sample: PBMCs. The TCR was taken from a human donor in good health. The V gene is TRBV27, the J gene TRBJ2-2; maybe TRBD2 (5 bases). The CDR3 here is CASSSPGRGTGELFF. CDR3 nucleotides: TGTGCCAGCAGTTCTCCGGGCCGAGGGACCGGGGAGCTGTTTTTT.